This TCR beta chain was captured in a study of blood T cell repertoires in COVID-19. Study context: Specimens from acute and convalescent COVID-19 originated in the United States, Italy and Spain. T cells, B-cell-depleted T cells, or PBMCs supplied cDNA or gDNA.

This clone has only one observation. Original methodology: Estimation of nucleated cell counts relied on the amplification of reference gene primers. TCRdb's table, derived via immunoSEQ multiplex PCR, lists solely in-frame clones and lacks some. From that table come the V and J calls and clone size; the DNA was used to work out D and trimming. Seen here are about 190,000 clones, roughly 84% observed once, and the top ten hold roughly a tenth. In germline, CDR1 is MNHEY, CDR2 SMNVEV (reference sequence). The length of the CDR3 is 12 residues. V was cut by 3 bases and J by 3 bases, with 6 bases left in between.

Specimen: peripheral blood. The chain couples TRBV27 to TRBJ2-7, with D perhaps TRBD2 (6 bases). This TCR was sampled from a woman older than 75 with active or convalescent COVID-19. CDR3: CASSLGGYEQYF. The CDR3 DNA sequence: TGTGCCAGCAGTTTGGGGGGCTACGAGCAGTACTTC.